These 32 T cell receptor beta chains were sequenced from one sample in a study of T cells in Graves' hyperthyroidism and ophthalmopathy. Amplification targeted TCR beta CDR3 regions from RNA transcripts. Initially, a first-round RT-PCR of the TCR CDR3 employed the HTBI primer set. TCRdb redid the calling of the multiplex PCR reads with MiXCR, one entry per CDR3 protein. Of more than 500,000 distinct CDR3 sequences listed, 46% were seen once; the top ten hold around 44%. The specimen sequenced was peripheral blood or thyroid tissue (not recorded which). All receptors derive from an adult woman with Graves' disease, either hyperthyroidism or ophthalmopathy (not recorded which).

In this sample, this clonotype turned up a few times. The J gene is TRBJ2-5, the V gene TRBV29-1; 7 bases align to TRBD2. From germline, CDR1 is SQVTM and CDR2 ANQGSEA. J lost 4 bases, V lost 6 bases, and 5 bases had no gene match. This CDR3 region has 12 residues. The CDR3 nucleotides are TGCAGCGTCCACTGGGGGGGAGAGACCCAGTACTTC. This translates into CSVHWGGETQYF.

V gene TRBV20-1 combines with J gene TRBJ1-2; D remains unclear. The germline V gene encodes CDR1 DFQATT and CDR2 SNEGSKA (reference sequence). V lost 4 bases, J lost 7 bases, and 22 bases lay in between. The CDR3 extends over 15 amino acids. The CDR3 reads CSATPYSGFTSGYTF. CDR3 coding DNA: TGCAGTGCTACTCCTTACTCGGGGTTCACGAGTGGCTACACCTTC.

A remark on this clonotype: This could be a read error, since a much larger clone is one nucleotide away. V usage is TRBV28 and J usage is TRBJ2-7, with D unresolved. The CDR3 extends over 13 amino acids. V lost 5 bases to trimming and J lost 5 bases, with 13 bases between them. Germline lookup yields CDR1 MDHEN and CDR2 SYDVKM. The CDR3 spells CASSPPQAHEQYF. The CDR3 DNA is TGTGCCAGCAGTCCGCCTCAGGCCCACGAGCAGTACTTC.

The V gene is TRBV19, the J gene TRBJ1-1, with D unclear. The CDR3 runs 13 residues. Germline CDR1 LNHDA, CDR2 SQIVND (reference sequence). The CDR3 is CARDSALNTEAFF. The CDR3 region has the DNA TGTGCTAGAGATTCAGCCCTGAACACTGAAGCTTTCTTT.

At least ten counts were recorded for this clonotype. The rearrangement uses TRBV29-1 and TRBJ1-2; weak D call: TRBD1 (5 bases). V lost 7 bases, J lost 8 bases, and 14 bases lay in between. Germline V CDR1 and CDR2: SQVTM, ANQGSEA. This CDR3 contains 11 residues. The CDR3 DNA sequence: TGCAGCGCCCCAGGGATGTGGGGCTACACCTTC. Amino acid sequence: CSAPGMWGYTF.

This clonotype was picked up a small number of times. This chain connects TRBV5-6 to TRBJ1-4; 8 bases match TRBD1. The CDR3 runs 15 residues. CDR1 is SGHDT, CDR2 YYEEEE, per germline. The trim removed 4 bases at V and 2 bases at J, leaving 4 bases unmatched. CDR3 loop: CASSRTGTTNEKLFF. CDR3 sequence (DNA): TGTGCCAGCAGCCGGACAGGGACCACTAATGAAAAACTGTTTTTT.

This clonotype was detected many times. The chain is built from TRBV29-1 and TRBJ2-3; D remains unclear. Trimming took off 5 bases at V and 0 bases at J, with 12 bases between the two ends. CDR1 is SQVTM, CDR2 ANQGSEA, per germline. The CDR3 runs 14 residues. The CDR3 loop is CSVPRLISTDTQYF. CDR3 DNA sequence: TGCAGCGTTCCTAGGCTGATAAGCACAGATACGCAGTATTTT.

This sequence joins TRBV6-5 and TRBJ1-2; TRBD1 matches at 7 bases. The CDR3 is 13 amino acids. Unmatched junction bases numbered 5, after V lost 5 bases and J lost 5 bases. Per germline, CDR1 MNHEY and CDR2 SVGAGI. The CDR3 DNA follows: TGTGCCAGCAGTGCACAGGGGCCTTATGGCTACACCTTC. It is translated as CASSAQGPYGYTF.

V usage is TRBV6-5 and J usage is TRBJ1-3; TRBD1 is a possible D gene (6 bases). CDR3 length: 18 amino acids. The germline CDR1 and CDR2 sequences are MNHEY and SVGAGI. Trimming left V 2 bases short and J 0 bases short, with 17 bases between. CDR3 coding DNA: TGTGCCAGCAGTTACCGGTCGACAGGACTACCCTCTGGAAACACCATATATTTT. Amino acids: CASSYRSTGLPSGNTIYF.

This clonotype was seen at least ten times. V usage is TRBV7-9 and J usage is TRBJ2-7; D gene uncertain. Per germline, CDR1 SEHNR and CDR2 FQNEAQ (reference sequence). The ends were cut back, 2 bases at V and 0 bases at J, with 8 bases in the middle. The CDR3 extends over 14 amino acids. The CDR3 region has the DNA TGTGCCAGCAGCTTAAGTCATGGCTCCTACGAGCAGTACTTC. This codes for CASSLSHGSYEQYF.

Ten or more counts support this clonotype. The V and J genes are TRBV5-8 and TRBJ1-1, with 9 bases aligning to TRBD1. The CDR3 covers 16 residues. CDR1 is SGHTS and CDR2 is YDEGEE in the germline V gene. With 0 bases clipped from V and 4 bases from J, the junction kept 7 bases outside the gene matches. This chain's CDR3 is CASSLGPGTGRTEAFF. CDR3 bases: TGTGCCAGCAGCTTGGGGCCCGGGACAGGGCGCACTGAAGCTTTCTTT.

This clonotype was picked up a small number of times. The chain recombines TRBV12-3 or TRBV12-4 with TRBJ1-5; the D is unclear. The CDR3 totals 17 residues. With 6 bases removed from V and 0 bases from J, the gap between germline ends came to 18 bases. CDR3 region: CASRPGLGSNSNQPQHF. The CDR3 DNA is TGTGCCAGCAGACCTGGCCTTGGTTCCAATAGCAATCAGCCCCAGCATTTT.

J is TRBJ2-7 and V is TRBV10-3, with 7 positions matching TRBD2. This CDR3 is built from 14 residues. Trimming cost V 11 bases and J 5 bases; bases outside gene matches: 15. Germline lookup yields CDR1 ENHRY and CDR2 SYGVKD. CDR3 nucleotides: TGTGCCGTTGCCCCGGGCTCGGGGACTAACGAGCAGTACTTC. This codes for CAVAPGSGTNEQYF.

Comments on this clonotype: Compared with germline, one end of the junction differs, possibly owing to a read error. J is TRBJ2-7 and V is TRBV9, with D unclear. Germline V gene data show CDR1 as SGDLS and CDR2 as YYNGEE. The CDR3 is 11 residues long. CDR3: CASSLDPVPHF. The CDR3 nucleotides are TGTGCCAGCAGCTTAGATCCCGTTCCGCACTTC. The whole variable domain, remainder taken from reference TRBV9 and TRBJ2-7, is DSGVTQTPKHLITATGQRVTLRCSPRSGDLSVYWYQQSLDQGLQFLIQYYNGEERAKGNILERFSAQQFPDLHSELNLSSLELGDSALYFCASSLDPVPHFGPGTRLTVT.

The V and J genes are TRBV7-9 and TRBJ1-1, with D maybe TRBD1 (6 bases). This CDR3 has 14 amino acids. Trimming took off 0 bases at V and 6 bases at J, with 11 bases between the two ends. Germline CDR1 SEHNR, CDR2 FQNEAQ (reference sequence). The CDR3 DNA follows: TGTGCCAGCAGCTTAGCCCAGGGGTCCGCTGAAGCTTTCTTT. It codes for CASSLAQGSAEAFF. The full variable domain, in which reference TRBV7-9 and TRBJ1-1 provide the parts outside the CDR3, is DTGVSQNPRHKITKRGQNVTFRCDPISEHNRLYWYRQTLGQGPEFLTYFQNEAQLEKSRLLSDRFSAERPKGSFSTLEIQRTEQGDSAMYLCASSLAQGSAEAFFGQGTRLTVV.

CDR3 coding DNA: TGTGCCAGCAAGTTCGGGGCACCGAACACCGGGGAGCTGTTTTTT. Protein sequence: CASKFGAPNTGELFF. V is TRBV2 and J is TRBJ2-2; TRBD1 or TRBD2 may be the D gene (5 bases each). This CDR3 is built from 15 residues. Trimming removed 7 bases at V and 0 bases at J, with 12 bases between. In germline, CDR1 is SNHLY, CDR2 FYNNEI. The full variable domain, its missing parts supplied by reference TRBV2 and TRBJ2-2, is EPEVTQTPSHQVTQMGQEVILRCVPISNHLYFYWYRQILGQKVEFLVSFYNNEISEKSEIFDDQFSVERPDGSNFTLKIRSTKLEDSAMYFCASKFGAPNTGELFFGEGSRLTVL.

V gene TRBV15 combines with J gene TRBJ1-1; D is possibly TRBD1 (5 bases). Germline lookup yields CDR1 LNHNV and CDR2 YYDKDF (reference sequence). Trimming took 3 bases from V and 4 from J, leaving 12 bases between them. The CDR3 loop spans 14 amino acids. CDR3 loop: CATSSWGMITEAFF. In nucleotides, the CDR3 is TGTGCCACCAGCAGTTGGGGGATGATCACTGAAGCTTTCTTT.

This rearrangement joins TRBV2 to TRBJ1-4; TRBD1 agrees at 8 bases. V shed 10 bases, J shed 7 bases, and the junction held 5 bases outside the gene matches. Germline V gives CDR1 SNHLY, CDR2 FYNNEI. This CDR3 region has 12 residues. The DNA for the CDR3 is TGTGCCACCCGTGGACAGGGTGAAAAACTGTTTTTT. It is translated as CATRGQGEKLFF. Variable domain in full (rest from reference TRBV2 and TRBJ1-4): EPEVTQTPSHQVTQMGQEVILRCVPISNHLYFYWYRQILGQKVEFLVSFYNNEISEKSEIFDDQFSVERPDGSNFTLKIRSTKLEDSAMYFCATRGQGEKLFFGSGTQLSVL.

This clonotype was found many times. V gene TRBV29-1 combines with J gene TRBJ2-7, with 8 bases aligning to TRBD2. CDR1 SQVTM and CDR2 ANQGSEA come from the germline V gene. With V trimmed by 4 bases and J by 6 bases, 8 bases remained unmatched. The CDR3 is made up of 13 amino acids. The CDR3, as DNA: TGCAGCGTTGCCTTGCGGGAGGCTGGCGAGCAGTACTTC. Translated, it gives CSVALREAGEQYF.

This clonotype showed up just a few times. The rearrangement joins TRBV4-2 to TRBJ2-7; the D gene is possibly TRBD1 (6 bases). V gave up 0 bases and J gave up 0 bases, with 9 bases separating them. The germline CDR1 and CDR2 sequences are LGHNA and YNFKEQ. The CDR3 has 15 residues. For the CDR3, the DNA is TGTGCCAGCAGCCAAGAAGAGGACAGCTCCTACGAGCAGTACTTC. Encoded protein: CASSQEEDSSYEQYF.

The chain combines TRBV7-9 with TRBJ2-5; D possibly matches TRBD1 or TRBD2 (6 bases each). The CDR3 has 16 amino acids. The V gene lost 3 bases and the J gene lost 5 bases, with 19 bases spanning the gap. Germline loops: CDR1 SEHNR, CDR2 FQNEAQ (reference sequence). This CDR3 is CASSFLGGTNDETQYF. The DNA for the CDR3 is TGTGCCAGCAGCTTCCTAGGGGGGACGAATGACGAGACCCAGTACTTC.

This chain connects TRBV14 to TRBJ1-5; TRBD1 matches 7 bases. The CDR3 runs to 15 residues. Germline values: CDR1 SGHDN, CDR2 FVKESK. The V gene end was trimmed by 3 bases and the J gene end by 6 bases; junction bases not matched to a gene: 8. The CDR3 reads CASSQGAGGGQPQHF. The CDR3 DNA sequence: TGTGCCAGCAGCCAGGGGGCAGGGGGGGGTCAGCCCCAGCATTTT. Together with reference TRBV14 and TRBJ1-5, the CDR3 gives the full variable domain: EAGVTQFPSHSVIEKGQTVTLRCDPISGHDNLYWYRRVMGKEIKFLLHFVKESKQDESGMPNNRFLAERTGGTYSTLKVQPAELEDSGVYFCASSQGAGGGQPQHFGDGTRLSIL.

This clonotype occurred a few times. The chain uses TRBV12-3 or TRBV12-4 and TRBJ1-6; D perhaps matches TRBD1 (6 bases). The CDR3 totals 15 residues. V lost 6 bases and J lost 9, with 18 bases in between. The CDR3 DNA is TGTGCCAGCAGCCCGGACAGAGACAGCCTTTCACCCCTCCACTTT. Translated: CASSPDRDSLSPLHF.

This clonotype was seen at least ten times. J is TRBJ1-1 and V is TRBV29-1, with 8 positions matching TRBD1. The CDR3 has 15 amino acids. Trimming cost V 6 bases and J 0 bases; bases outside gene matches: 9. Germline CDR1 reads SQVTM; CDR2 reads ANQGSEA. The CDR3 region is CSVGQGWGMNTEAFF. The CDR3 DNA reads TGCAGCGTAGGACAGGGCTGGGGGATGAACACTGAAGCTTTCTTT.

This clonotype was seen ten or more times. The rearrangement uses TRBV7-9 and TRBJ1-5; D is unclear. The V and J ends lost 1 base and 7 bases respectively, with 8 bases between them. This CDR3 has 13 amino acids. Germline V gives CDR1 SEHNR, CDR2 FQNEAQ (reference sequence). In DNA, the CDR3 is TGTGCCAGCAGCTTAGGGGCAATCCAGCCCCAGCATTTT. The encoded protein is CASSLGAIQPQHF.

Here the CDR3 DNA reads TGTGCCAGCAGCACAAGCCGTGACAGGGGGAATGAAAAACTGTTTTTT. Protein: CASSTSRDRGNEKLFF. The genes are TRBV3-1 and TRBJ1-4; 9 nucleotides line up with TRBD1. The CDR3 is 16 residues long. Looked up from germline, CDR1 is LGHDT and CDR2 is YNNKEL (reference sequence). V gave up 5 bases and J gave up 5 bases; unmatched junction bases: 9.

Only a few counts were recorded for this clonotype. The V and J genes are TRBV5-1 and TRBJ2-6; D is unclear. The CDR3 loop spans 16 amino acids. Trimming pared 2 bases from V and 0 bases from J, leaving 9 bases between. Germline lookup yields CDR1 SGHRS and CDR2 YFSETQ. CDR3 sequence (DNA): TGCGCCAGCAGCTTCGGCACGAGCTCTGGGGCCAACGTCCTGACTTTC. It translates to CASSFGTSSGANVLTF.

V and J are TRBV10-3 and TRBJ2-5; D may be TRBD1 or TRBD2 (5 bases each). Germline values: CDR1 ENHRY, CDR2 SYGVKD. The CDR3 contains 15 residues. V was shortened by 3 bases and J by 3 bases, with 14 bases between the two germline ends. CDR3 sequence reads: CAISEYQGVKETQYF. In nucleotides, the CDR3 is TGTGCCATCAGTGAATACCAGGGAGTGAAAGAGACCCAGTACTTC.

This clonotype has more than one count but fewer than ten. This chain uses TRBV9 with TRBJ1-1; unclear D gene. Trimming left V 0 bases short and J 6 bases short, with 6 bases between. CDR3 length: 12 amino acids. Germline V gene data show CDR1 as SGDLS and CDR2 as YYNGEE. The CDR3 sequence: CASSVGGSEAFF. The CDR3 DNA reads TGTGCCAGCAGCGTAGGAGGTTCTGAAGCTTTCTTT.

The gene calls are TRBV29-1 and TRBJ2-7, with a possible D match to TRBD1 (5 bases). Trimming took off 4 bases at V and 2 bases at J, with 18 bases between the two ends. The germline V gene encodes CDR1 SQVTM and CDR2 ANQGSEA. This CDR3 spans 15 amino acids. The CDR3 bases are TGCAGCGTTGCCCAGGGCAGCCTTACCACCTACGAGCAGTACTTC. Its protein is CSVAQGSLTTYEQYF.

This chain's CDR3 is CAISEDDRVLLYGYTF. As DNA, the CDR3 is TGTGCCATCAGTGAGGACGACAGGGTTCTCCTCTATGGCTACACCTTC. This rearrangement joins TRBV10-3 to TRBJ1-2; TRBD1 aligns across 7 bases. This CDR3 has 16 amino acids. The J segment lost 4 bases and the V segment lost 2 bases, leaving 10 bases of the junction unmatched. Germline V lookup: CDR1 ENHRY, CDR2 SYGVKD.

There are a few counts of this clonotype. A much larger clonotype is one base distant, so this may be a read error. This chain links TRBV7-9 with TRBJ2-2, with TRBD1 matching over 8 bases. The CDR3 covers 16 residues. CDR1 is SEHNR and CDR2 is FQNEAQ in the germline V gene (reference sequence). The ends lost 5 bases at V and 3 bases at J; junction bases unmatched: 8. CDR3 sequence: CASSTRTGRHTGELFF. CDR3 nucleotides: TGTGCCAGCAGCACCCGGACAGGGAGACACACCGGGGAGCTGTTTTTT.